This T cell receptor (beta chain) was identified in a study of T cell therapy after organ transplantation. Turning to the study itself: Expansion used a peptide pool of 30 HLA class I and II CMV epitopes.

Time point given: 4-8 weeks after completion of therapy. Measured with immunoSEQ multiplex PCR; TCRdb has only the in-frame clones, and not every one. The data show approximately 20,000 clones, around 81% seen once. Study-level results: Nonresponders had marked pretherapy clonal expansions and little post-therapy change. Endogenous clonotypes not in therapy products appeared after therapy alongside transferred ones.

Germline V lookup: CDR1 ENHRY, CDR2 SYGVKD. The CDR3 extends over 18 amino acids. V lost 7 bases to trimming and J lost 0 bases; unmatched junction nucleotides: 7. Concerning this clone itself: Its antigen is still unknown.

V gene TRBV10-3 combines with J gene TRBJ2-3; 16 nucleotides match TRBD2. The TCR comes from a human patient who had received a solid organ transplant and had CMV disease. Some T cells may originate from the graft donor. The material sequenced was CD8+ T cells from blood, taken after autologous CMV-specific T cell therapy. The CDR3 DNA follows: TGTGCCATCACCCAAGTGGGACTAGCGGGGGGGAGCACAGATACGCAGTATTTT. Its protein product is CAITQVGLAGGSTDTQYF.